The 15 T cell receptor beta chains listed next were all sequenced from one sample in a study of blood T cell repertoires in COVID-19. Produced via immunoSEQ multiplex PCR; TCRdb's table is partial and in-frame only. The sample has around 130,000 clones, 84% seen once. The sample consisted of peripheral blood. The receptors derive from a man aged 25 to 40 with COVID-19, enrolled during active disease.

In its sample, this clone was seen a few times. V is TRBV4-1 and J is TRBJ2-1; the D gene is possibly TRBD2 (5 bases). V lost 4 bases, J lost 1 base, and 17 bases lay in between. Germline loops: CDR1 MGHRA, CDR2 YSYEKL. This CDR3 comprises 17 residues. The CDR3 here is CASSPRDPEESYNEQFF. The CDR3 DNA reads TGCGCCAGCAGCCCCCGGGATCCCGAAGAGTCCTACAATGAGCAGTTCTTC.

This clone was recorded once. Here the CDR3 DNA reads TGTGCCAGCACCCGCGGGGGCCTCACTAATGAAAAACTGTTTTTT. Translation: CASTRGGLTNEKLFF. This chain joins TRBV11-2 and TRBJ1-4; perhaps TRBD1 as D (6 bases). CDR1 is SGHAT, CDR2 FQNNGV, per germline. V dropped 7 bases and J dropped 2 bases, with 14 bases sitting between them. The CDR3 totals 15 residues.

This clone showed up just a few times. This chain joins TRBV6-2 or TRBV6-3 and TRBJ2-1, with D perhaps matching TRBD2 (7 bases). Germline-derived CDR1 and CDR2 are MNHEY and SVGEGT. V gave up 3 bases and J gave up 5 bases, with 14 bases separating them. The CDR3 loop spans 15 amino acids. CDR3 sequence (DNA): TGTGCCAGCAGTTATTTGAAGGGGGGGAACAATGAGCAGTTCTTC. Protein: CASSYLKGGNNEQFF.

The chain links TRBV14 to TRBJ2-7; 10 nucleotides line up with TRBD1. The CDR3 runs to 15 residues. The germline CDR1 and CDR2 sequences are SGHDN and FVKESK. Losses at the gene ends were 4 bases for V and 3 bases for J; bases not matched to a gene: 6. The CDR3 loop reads CASSLPGTGVYEQYF. The CDR3, as DNA: TGTGCCAGCAGCCTACCCGGGACAGGGGTCTACGAGCAGTACTTC.

Regarding this clone: Other DNA sequences in the sample encode the same CDR3. The chain couples TRBV2 to TRBJ1-3; no firm D call. V dropped 6 bases and J dropped 0 bases, with 6 bases sitting between them. There are 13 residues in the CDR3. Germline CDR1 and CDR2: SNHLY and FYNNEI. The CDR3 bases are TGTGCCAGCAGCCGGGGCTCTGGAAACACCATATATTTT. Translating gives CASSRGSGNTIYF.

J is TRBJ2-1 and V is TRBV9, with TRBD2 matching 7 bases. V gave up 1 base and J gave up 9 bases; unmatched junction bases: 4. Germline CDR1 SGDLS, CDR2 YYNGEE. The CDR3 loop spans 13 amino acids. CDR3 sequence (DNA): TGTGCCAGCAGCGTAATCGAGCGGGGTGAGCAGTTCTTC. It translates to CASSVIERGEQFF.

This chain links TRBV9 with TRBJ2-1; TRBD2 matches at 7 bases. The germline V gene encodes CDR1 SGDLS and CDR2 YYNGEE. The CDR3 is made up of 16 amino acids. V was clipped by 1 base and J by 7 bases; unmatched bases: 11. The CDR3 DNA is TGTGCCAGCAGCGTACAGGGAGGGCGAACCCTAAATGAGCAGTTCTTC. Translating it yields CASSVQGGRTLNEQFF. Full variable domain (rest looked up from reference TRBV9 and TRBJ2-1): DSGVTQTPKHLITATGQRVTLRCSPRSGDLSVYWYQQSLDQGLQFLIQYYNGEERAKGNILERFSAQQFPDLHSELNLSSLELGDSALYFCASSVQGGRTLNEQFFGPGTRLTVL.

This chain connects TRBV5-1 to TRBJ2-5, with a possible D match to TRBD1 (5 bases). Germline V gives CDR1 SGHRS, CDR2 YFSETQ. V dropped 3 bases and J dropped 1 base, with 10 bases sitting between them. This CDR3 region has 14 residues. The CDR3 sequence is CASSSRQPQETQYF. The CDR3 DNA is TGCGCCAGCAGCTCCCGACAGCCCCAAGAGACCCAGTACTTC.

The CDR3 region is CASSPDQDEQFF. The CDR3 DNA reads as TGTGCCAGCTCACCAGATCAGGATGAGCAGTTCTTC. The V and J genes are TRBV18 and TRBJ2-1; D gene ambiguous. The CDR3 has 12 residues. Trimming stripped 2 bases from V and 8 bases from J, with 7 bases between. The germline CDR1 and CDR2 sequences are KGHSH and LQKENI.

The chain employs TRBV15 and TRBJ1-4; D perhaps matches TRBD1 (5 bases). CDR1 is LNHNV and CDR2 is YYDKDF in the germline V gene (reference sequence). Trimming removed 0 bases at V and 4 bases at J, with 12 bases between. This CDR3 is 16 amino acids long. The CDR3 spells CATSRDGTGNNEKLFF. CDR3 DNA: TGTGCCACCAGCAGAGATGGAACAGGCAATAATGAAAAACTGTTTTTT.

The rearrangement uses TRBV6-5 and TRBJ2-7; TRBD1 matches 10 bases. Germline CDR1 is MNHEY and CDR2 is SVGAGI. J was trimmed by 3 bases and V by 6 bases; bases with no gene match: 5. The CDR3 length is 14 residues. The CDR3 DNA follows: TGTGCCAGCAGCTTGGGACAGGGGAACTACGAGCAGTACTTC. This codes for CASSLGQGNYEQYF.

This sequence joins TRBV9 and TRBJ1-5, with D possibly matching TRBD1 (5 bases). Germline V CDR1 and CDR2: SGDLS, YYNGEE. CDR3 size: 15 residues. V was cut by 0 bases and J by 6 bases, with 13 bases left in between. CDR3 coding DNA: TGTGCCAGCAGCGTAGGAGGGAGGGACGGTCAGCCCCAGCATTTT. It encodes CASSVGGRDGQPQHF.

The chain has TRBV18 and TRBJ2-3; tentatively, D is TRBD2 (6 bases). The ends were cut back, 6 bases at V and 3 bases at J, with 16 bases in the middle. CDR1 and CDR2 (germline): KGHSH, LQKENI. The CDR3 is 15 amino acids. The CDR3, as DNA: TGTGCCAGCTCGCTGGGACTCATTAAAACAGATACGCAGTATTTT. The encoded protein is CASSLGLIKTDTQYF.

This clone was observed once. The chain is built from TRBV11-2 and TRBJ2-2, with TRBD1 matching 9 bases. CDR3 length: 15 residues. Germline trimming cut 6 bases from V and 4 bases from J; bases unmatched to any gene: 6. CDR1 is SGHAT, CDR2 FQNNGV, per germline. Here the CDR3 reads CASSQQGAGTGELFF. The CDR3 DNA reads as TGTGCCAGCAGTCAACAGGGGGCTGGCACCGGGGAGCTGTTTTTT.

The V and J genes are TRBV28 and TRBJ2-7; 8 bases agree with TRBD2. CDR1 and CDR2 from the germline V gene are MDHEN and SYDVKM. CDR3 length: 15 residues. The ends lost 6 bases at V and 1 base at J; junction bases unmatched: 8. The CDR3 here is CASRNQGLASYEQYF. The CDR3 coding sequence is TGTGCCAGCAGAAACCAAGGACTAGCTTCCTACGAGCAGTACTTC.